This T cell receptor (beta chain) emerged from a study of OX40 agonist ivuxolimab in advanced cancers. TCRdb's table, derived via immunoSEQ multiplex PCR, lists solely in-frame clones and lacks some. The sample shows around 75,000 clones, 80% to 90% of them seen only once. The CDR3 extends over 16 amino acids. With V trimmed by 0 bases and J by 2 bases, 3 bases remained unmatched. CDR1 SGHRS and CDR2 YFSETQ come from the germline V gene. The material was CD4+ or CD8+ T cells sorted from blood, obtained in a trial of the OX40 agonist ivuxolimab. The source of this sequence is an adult with an advanced solid tumor such as melanoma, head and neck, liver or kidney cancer. The chain carries TRBV5-1 and TRBJ2-3; 10 bases fit TRBD2. The CDR3, as DNA: TGCGCCAGCAGCTTGGGACTAGCGGGCTCCACAGATACGCAGTATTTT. It codes for CASSLGLAGSTDTQYF.